This TCR beta chain stems from a study of T cells expressing NK-cell markers. Overall study context: Among the eight sequenced donors, seven tested HCMV-seropositive and one tested seronegative.

Following a re-call of the 5' RACE reads, TCRdb has one entry per CDR3 protein and lacks DNA. In all, the sample yields approximately 170,000 distinct CDR3 sequences. The sequenced sample consisted of blood T cells: a sorted CD56 or NKG2C T cell subset, CD4+ or CD8+ T cells, or bulk PBMC T cells (not recorded which). This TCR derives from a man between 18 and 69 years old in good health.

The chain's CDR3 is CASSLRTSGSSYEQYF. This chain uses TRBV28 with TRBJ2-7; there is no DNA to check the TCRdb D call of TRBD2. CDR1 is MDHEN, CDR2 SYDVKM, per germline. The CDR3 sequence is 16 residues long. The full variable domain, completed using reference TRBV28 and TRBJ2-7, is DVKVTQSSRYLVKRTGEKVFLECVQDMDHENMFWYRQDPGLGLRLIYFSYDVKMKEKGDIPEGYSVSREKKERFSLILESASTNQTSMYLCASSLRTSGSSYEQYFGPGTRLTVT.